The source of this T cell receptor (beta chain) is a study of cytomegalovirus exposure and HLA in healthy donors. Study-level information: Across about 400 genotyped donors, 81% landed in the Caucasian-associated ancestry cluster. Study-level findings and limits: Specificity of a few CMV-associated chains for CMV antigens was verified in vitro. It was in a later analysis that TCR association rates were seen to vary by HLA locus, highest for DRB1 and lowest for HLA-C.

Samples came from healthy bone marrow donors. This clone was found a few times. Its target is not known. In germline, CDR1 is LGHNA, CDR2 YSLEER. V dropped 5 bases and J dropped 1; count of bases not matched to a gene: 6. This CDR3 has 17 amino acids. Primers for the PCR totalled 60 Vbeta and 13 Jbeta. Sequencing was performed with immunoSEQ multiplex PCR; in TCRdb, only in-frame clones are kept and a portion is missing. This repertoire shows approximately 150,000 clones, about 63% found once; its top ten account for around 3%. V usage is TRBV4-3 and J usage is TRBJ2-6; 9 bases map to TRBD1. This TCR was sampled from a woman aged 35 to 49 in good health and CMV-seropositive. Sample: PBMCs. The CDR3 DNA is TGCGCCAGCAGCTTGGACAGGGGAGGATCTGGGGCCAACGTCCTGACTTTC. Its protein product is CASSLDRGGSGANVLTF.